This T cell receptor beta chain was profiled in a study of early T cells in non-severe SARS-CoV-2 infection (dated by TCRdb to about 2021). Study-wide context: Because TCR sequencing relied on bulk RNA taken from unsorted whole blood, pairing of alpha and beta chains was not possible. Overall results and qualifications from the work: VDJdb matching was skewed toward anti-spike CD8 responses, so virus-specific expansions were likely underestimated and private and CD4 specificities were missed.

The table lists this clonotype with a few counts. What antigen it recognizes has not been identified. No much larger clone is present one base from it, and per-base qualities are unavailable. Set within a cohort of healthcare workers in London, UK, this nested case-control study involved weekly PCR testing of nasopharyngeal swabs along with blood sampling. Between 23 and 31 March 2020, the week of the UK lockdown, healthcare workers were enrolled and then followed up weekly for as long as 16 weeks. The receptor library was made with 5' RACE. Sequencing was performed on a NextSeq 500. Unique molecular identifiers were attached to individual cDNA molecules in the TCR library protocol so that sequencing error and PCR bias could be corrected. Both TCR alpha and beta chains were sequenced, and tight co-correlation was observed between alpha and beta sequence abundances in each sample. In the source study's methods: Decombinator V4 was used to annotate the V gene, J gene and CDR3 of the TCR sequences. Expanded TCRs were defined as changing significantly between any two time points under a Poisson model with p below 0.0001. Abundances of TCRs were expressed as counts per million after normalisation to the total number of TCRs sequenced in each sample. TRAV1-2 paired with TRAJ12, TRAJ20 or TRAJ33 defined MAIT TCRs, while TRAV10 paired with TRAJ18 defined iNKT TCRs. VDJdb, accessed 1 November 2021, was searched for CMV, EBV and SARS-CoV-2 annotated TCRs, with TCRs annotated for multiple antigens excluded. The raw public data were reprocessed by TCRdb itself: fastp quality trimming at Q25, MiXCR clonotype calling, in-frame beta chains only. For every CDR3 protein sequence, its rows merge into one entry that carries the most common genes and DNA. The authors' filters were not applied to this entry. Across this sample there are about 46,000 distinct CDR3 sequences, with approximately 5.1% seen only once. The ten largest make up approximately 5.4% of the sample.

Germline trimming: 5 bases from V, 4 bases from J; junction bases outside gene matches: 8. The germline V gene (reference sequence) sets CDR1 to MNHEY and CDR2 to SMNVEV. The CDR3 holds 15 amino acids from the cysteine to the phenylalanine. Only CDR3 DNA remains: 45 bases, in frame from the first base. Sequences were derived from whole blood, sampled at baseline. The sequence is built from TRBV27 and TRBJ2-3, and 8 junction bases match TRBD2. This clonotype was sampled from an adult who was a healthcare worker with PCR-confirmed SARS-CoV-2 infection or an uninfected control (not recorded which). The CDR3 region: CASSSSGMGADTQYF. The DNA reads TGTGCCAGCAGTAGTAGCGGGATGGGGGCAGATACGCAGTATTTT.